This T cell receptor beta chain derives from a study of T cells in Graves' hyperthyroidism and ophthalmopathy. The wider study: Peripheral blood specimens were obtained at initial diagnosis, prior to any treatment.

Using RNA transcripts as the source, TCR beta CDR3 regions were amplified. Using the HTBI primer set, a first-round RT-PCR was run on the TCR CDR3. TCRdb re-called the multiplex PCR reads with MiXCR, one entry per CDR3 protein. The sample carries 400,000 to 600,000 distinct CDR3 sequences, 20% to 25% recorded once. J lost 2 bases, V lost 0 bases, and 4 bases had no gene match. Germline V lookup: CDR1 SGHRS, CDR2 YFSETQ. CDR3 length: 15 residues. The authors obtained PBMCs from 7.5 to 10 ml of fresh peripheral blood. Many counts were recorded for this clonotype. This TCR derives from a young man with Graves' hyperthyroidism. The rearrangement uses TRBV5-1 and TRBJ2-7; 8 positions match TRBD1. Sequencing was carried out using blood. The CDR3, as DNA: TGCGCCAGCAGCTTGGACAGGGGGGTCCCCTACGAGCAGTACTTC. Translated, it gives CASSLDRGVPYEQYF.